Each of the 3 T cell receptor beta chains below was sequenced from the same sample in a study of cytotoxic CD8 clonotypes in ibrutinib-treated CLL. Libraries were prepared by immunoSEQ multiplex PCR; TCRdb keeps only in-frame clonotypes and omits some of them. The table lists just over 200,000 clones, 60% to 80% of them singletons. Sequencing was performed on PBMCs, taken after 12 months of ibrutinib treatment. The receptors shown here come from a human donor with chronic lymphocytic leukemia.

The J gene is TRBJ2-3, the V gene TRBV2, with D possibly matching TRBD2 (5 bases). Germline assignment: CDR1 SNHLY and CDR2 FYNNEI. The CDR3 consists of 16 residues. Trimming removed 4 bases at V and 2 bases at J, with 16 bases between. The DNA of the CDR3 is TGTGCCAGCAGTGGCGGTCGGCGGGCCTCCACAGATACGCAGTATTTT. Encoded protein: CASSGGRRASTDTQYF.

The CDR3 here is CASRVLTNEKLFF. As DNA, the CDR3 is TGTGCCAGCAGGGTATTAACTAATGAAAAACTGTTTTTT. The gene calls are TRBV6-4 and TRBJ1-4; no definite D call. From germline, CDR1 is MRHNA and CDR2 SNTAGT. With 6 bases removed from V and 1 base from J, the gap between germline ends came to 6 bases. This CDR3 contains 13 residues.

The chain joins TRBV5-1 to TRBJ2-3; TRBD1 or TRBD2 may be the D gene (5 bases each). The CDR3 contains 16 residues. Trimming stripped 0 bases from V and 2 bases from J, with 13 bases between. CDR1 and CDR2 from the germline V gene are SGHRS and YFSETQ. The CDR3 coding sequence is TGCGCCAGCAGCTTGGGGGACCTCGGGTCCACAGATACGCAGTATTTT. This codes for CASSLGDLGSTDTQYF.